This TCR beta chain appears in the sequencing data of a study of cytomegalovirus exposure and HLA in healthy donors. Trimming shortened V by 0 bases and J by 4 bases, and 13 bases separated the two germline ends. The CDR3 totals 15 residues. The V gene's germline CDR1 is ENHRY and CDR2 SYGVKD. Amplification used 60 Vbeta primers and 13 Jbeta primers. The data were produced by immunoSEQ multiplex PCR, yet TCRdb's version contains in-frame clones alone and is incomplete. Of approximately 110,000 clones in the sample, more than 60% are singletons; the top ten hold about 8.3%. Sample: PBMCs. The chain recombines TRBV10-3 with TRBJ2-7; TRBD2 is a possible D gene (5 bases). The receptor was isolated from a woman aged 40 to 50 in good health and CMV-seropositive. The CDR3 DNA follows: TGTGCCATCAGTGAGTCGTCAGAGGGCGGGTACGAGCAGTACTTC. Translated: CAISESSEGGYEQYF.